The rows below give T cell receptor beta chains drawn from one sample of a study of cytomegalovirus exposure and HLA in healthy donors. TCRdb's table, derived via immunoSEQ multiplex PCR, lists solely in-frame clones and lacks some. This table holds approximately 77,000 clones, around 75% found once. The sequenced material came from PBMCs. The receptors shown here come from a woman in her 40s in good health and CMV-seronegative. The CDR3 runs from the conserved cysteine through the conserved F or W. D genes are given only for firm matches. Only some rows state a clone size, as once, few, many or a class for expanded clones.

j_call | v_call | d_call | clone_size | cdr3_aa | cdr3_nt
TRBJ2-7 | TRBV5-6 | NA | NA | CASSPGRTEQYF | TGTGCCAGCAGCCCCGGGCGGACAGAGCAGTACTTC
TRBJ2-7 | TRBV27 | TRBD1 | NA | CASSTDPRQGSSYEQYF | TGTGCCAGCAGTACTGATCCTCGACAGGGAAGCTCCTACGAGCAGTACTTC
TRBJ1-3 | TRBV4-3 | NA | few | CASSPGRGPGNTIYF | TGCGCCAGCAGCCCTGGGAGGGGTCCCGGAAACACCATATATTTT
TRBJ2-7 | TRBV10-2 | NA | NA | CASSESGRAYEQYF | TGCGCCAGCAGTGAGTCCGGCAGGGCCTACGAGCAGTACTTC
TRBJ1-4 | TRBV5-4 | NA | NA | CASSFEGARGEKLFF | TGTGCCAGCAGCTTCGAAGGGGCGCGCGGTGAAAAACTGTTTTTT
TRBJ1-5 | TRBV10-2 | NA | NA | CASSRGLQGNQPQHF | TGCGCCAGCAGTAGAGGGCTTCAGGGCAATCAGCCCCAGCATTTT
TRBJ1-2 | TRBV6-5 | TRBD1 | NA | CASSYKGGMNYGYTF | TGTGCCAGCAGTTACAAAGGGGGCATGAACTATGGCTACACCTTC
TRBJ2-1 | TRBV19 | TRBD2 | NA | CASRKRGLGSDEQFF | TGTGCCAGTAGAAAGCGGGGGCTAGGAAGTGATGAGCAGTTCTTC
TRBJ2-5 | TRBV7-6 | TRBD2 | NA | CASSLDTSGAFLSTQYF | TGTGCCAGCAGCTTGGATACTAGCGGGGCCTTCTTAAGCACCCAGTACTTC
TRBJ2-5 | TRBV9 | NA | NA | CASSVDGSIQETQYF | TGTGCCAGCAGCGTAGACGGGAGCATACAAGAGACCCAGTACTTC
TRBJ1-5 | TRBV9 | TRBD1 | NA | CASSVEGTVLQPQHF | TGTGCCAGCAGCGTAGAGGGGACAGTTTTGCAGCCCCAGCATTTT
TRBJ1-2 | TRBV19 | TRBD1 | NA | CASSILRTGDHYGYTF | TGTGCCAGTAGTATACTACGGACAGGGGACCACTATGGCTACACCTTC
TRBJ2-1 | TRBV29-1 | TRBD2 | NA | CSVEPSGYNEQFF | TGCAGCGTTGAACCTAGCGGGTACAATGAGCAGTTCTTC
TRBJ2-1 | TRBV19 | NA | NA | CASSTSPGEQFF | TGTGCCAGTAGTACCTCCCCAGGAGAGCAGTTCTTC
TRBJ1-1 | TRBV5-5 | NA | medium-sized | CASSLQLMNTEAFF | TGTGCCAGCAGCTTGCAACTTATGAACACTGAAGCTTTCTTT
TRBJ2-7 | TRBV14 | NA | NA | CASSYGQKSSYEQYF | TGTGCCAGCAGCTACGGACAGAAGAGCTCCTACGAGCAGTACTTC
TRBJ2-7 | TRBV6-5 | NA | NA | CASSRSWSSYEQYF | TGTGCCAGCAGTCGTTCGTGGAGCTCCTACGAGCAGTACTTC
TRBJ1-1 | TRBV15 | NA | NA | CATSRDLTANTEAFF | TGTGCCACCAGCAGAGATCTCACAGCGAACACTGAAGCTTTCTTT
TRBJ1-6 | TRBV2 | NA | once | CASSEGQSNNSPLHF | TGTGCCAGCAGTGAAGGACAGAGTAATAATTCACCCCTCCACTTT
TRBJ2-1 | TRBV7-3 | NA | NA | CASSPYGRGTYNEQFF | TGTGCCAGCAGCCCCTACGGGCGGGGAACCTACAATGAGCAGTTCTTC
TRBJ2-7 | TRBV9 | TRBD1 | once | CASSANPSTAGGYEQYF | TGTGCCAGCAGCGCGAACCCGTCGACGGCAGGGGGCTACGAGCAGTACTTC
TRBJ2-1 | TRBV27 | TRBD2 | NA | CASSLSAGSGRFHEQFF | TGTGCCAGCAGTTTATCCGCCGGTAGCGGGAGGTTCCATGAGCAGTTCTTC
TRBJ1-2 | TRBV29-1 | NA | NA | CSVYQGFDGYTF | TGCAGCGTGTACCAGGGGTTTGATGGCTACACCTTC
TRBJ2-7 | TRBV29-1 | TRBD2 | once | CSISRESHYEQYF | TGCAGCATCTCGCGGGAGTCCCACTACGAGCAGTACTTC
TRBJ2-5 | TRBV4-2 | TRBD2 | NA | CASSPAGDSGGQETQYF | TGTGCCAGCAGCCCGGCTGGAGATAGCGGGGGCCAAGAGACCCAGTACTTC
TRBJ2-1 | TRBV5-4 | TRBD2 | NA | CASSRDGLAGSNEQFF | TGTGCCAGCAGCCGCGACGGACTAGCGGGCTCCAATGAGCAGTTCTTC
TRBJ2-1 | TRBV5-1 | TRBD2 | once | CASSSRSAGVSDEQFF | TGCGCCAGCAGTTCACGGTCGGCGGGAGTCTCGGATGAGCAGTTCTTC
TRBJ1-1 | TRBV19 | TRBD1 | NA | CASSLQGPMNTEAFF | TGTGCCAGTAGTTTACAGGGGCCCATGAACACTGAAGCTTTCTTT
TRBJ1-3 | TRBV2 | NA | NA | CASRDNTRGNTIYF | TGTGCCAGCAGGGACAATACACGAGGAAACACCATATATTTT
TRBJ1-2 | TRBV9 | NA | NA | CASSVFEEEIYGYTF | TGTGCCAGCAGCGTTTTTGAGGAAGAAATCTATGGCTACACCTTC
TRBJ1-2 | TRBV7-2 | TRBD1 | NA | CASSQRQGSLYGYTF | TGTGCCAGCAGCCAAAGACAGGGAAGTCTCTATGGCTACACCTTC
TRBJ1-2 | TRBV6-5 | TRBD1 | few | CASINAGDSPYGYTF | TGTGCCAGCATTAACGCCGGGGACAGCCCTTATGGCTACACCTTC
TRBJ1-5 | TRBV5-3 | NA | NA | CARSLRTHSNQPQHF | TGTGCCAGAAGCCTTCGGACACATAGCAATCAGCCCCAGCATTTT
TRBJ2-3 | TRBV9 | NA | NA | CASSGQGRFTDTQYF | TGTGCCAGCAGCGGGCAGGGTCGGTTCACAGATACGCAGTATTTT
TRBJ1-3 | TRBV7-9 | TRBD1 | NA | CASSRDRGSGNTIYF | TGTGCCAGCAGCCGGGACAGGGGATCTGGAAACACCATATATTTT
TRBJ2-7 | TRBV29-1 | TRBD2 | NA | CSVEDPLAGGRAYEQYF | TGCAGCGTTGAAGATCCCCTAGCGGGAGGGCGAGCCTACGAGCAGTACTTC
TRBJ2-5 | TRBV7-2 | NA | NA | CASSRAGRGETQYF | TGTGCCAGCAGCCGTGCTGGTCGGGGGGAGACCCAGTACTTC
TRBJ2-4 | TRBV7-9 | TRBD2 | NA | CASSGGGAGRIQYF | TGTGCCAGCAGCGGGGGAGGGGCCGGGAGGATTCAGTACTTC